These T cell receptor beta chains were read from a single sample in a study of T cell responses to AZD1222 COVID-19 vaccine. Assay used: immunoSEQ multiplex PCR; TCRdb lists only in-frame clones, some missing. In the table there are about 92,000 clones, roughly 93% of which are singletons. Specimen: peripheral blood, collected on day 0 of AZD1222 vaccination. These receptor sequences come from an adult in good health. Each CDR3 is given with its conserved first and last residue. The D gene is left open where the match is weak. Expanded clones are given a class, and other clones once, few, many or no size at all.

DNA,CDR3,D,V,J,size
TGTGCCAGCAGCGGACCGGGACGTGTTTACAATGAGCAGTTCTTC,CASSGPGRVYNEQFF,NA,TRBV9,TRBJ2-1,NA
TGTGCCAGCAGCCAAGAGGGCAGAGCTGGAAACACCATATATTTT,CASSQEGRAGNTIYF,NA,TRBV3-1/TRBV3-2,TRBJ1-3,NA
TGTGCCAGCTCACCCACCGAGACTGAAGCTTTCTTT,CASSPTETEAFF,NA,TRBV18,TRBJ1-1,few
TGTGCCAGCTCACCCACGGGACAGGGGGCCAGGCAGTACTTC,CASSPTGQGARQYF,TRBD1,TRBV18,TRBJ2-7,NA
TGTGCCTGGGGCGGACAGGGGACGACCTACGAGCAGTACTTC,CAWGGQGTTYEQYF,TRBD1,TRBV30,TRBJ2-7,NA
TGTGCCAGCTCATCCCGACAGGCGAGCTCCTACAATGAGCAGTTCTTC,CASSSRQASSYNEQFF,NA,TRBV18,TRBJ2-1,NA
TGTGCCAGCAGTACCAGAGCAGGTTACGAGCAGTACTTC,CASSTRAGYEQYF,NA,TRBV2,TRBJ2-7,few
TGTGCCAGCAGCGATAAGACAGGGGGGGATGAAAAACTGTTTTTT,CASSDKTGGDEKLFF,TRBD1,TRBV7-9,TRBJ1-4,NA
TGTGCCAGCAGTCAGAACACCGGGGAGCTGTTTTTT,CASSQNTGELFF,NA,TRBV6-5,TRBJ2-2,NA
TGCGCCAGCAGTGAGTTCCTGACCTACGAGCAGTACTTC,CASSEFLTYEQYF,NA,TRBV10-1,TRBJ2-7,NA
TGTGCCAGCGGGAATGGGGAGGCTTCACCCCTCCACTTT,CASGNGEASPLHF,NA,TRBV27,TRBJ1-6,NA
TGTGCCAGCAGCAACTCGGTGGGGGTTGTCAACGAGCAGTACTTC,CASSNSVGVVNEQYF,NA,TRBV5-4,TRBJ2-7,NA
TGTGCCAGCAGCTTGAAACAGGGGGTCACTGAAGCTTTCTTT,CASSLKQGVTEAFF,TRBD1,TRBV5-4,TRBJ1-1,few
TGTGCCAGCAGGGGGACAGTGAACACTGAAGCTTTCTTT,CASRGTVNTEAFF,TRBD1,TRBV28,TRBJ1-1,NA
TGTGCCAGCAGCCAAGGACCTAACAAAACATGGAGCTCCTATAATTCACCCCTCCACTTT,CASSQGPNKTWSSYNSPLHF,NA,TRBV14,TRBJ1-6,NA
TGTGCCAGTAGTATTGCGGCGGCTCATAATGAAAAACTGTTTTTT,CASSIAAAHNEKLFF,NA,TRBV19,TRBJ1-4,NA
TGTGCCAGCAGCCAAGATACCGGCCAAGCTTTCTTT,CASSQDTGQAFF,NA,TRBV4-2,TRBJ1-1,NA
TGTGCCAGCTCACCAGACTCCTCAAATTTCGGGGGCCACAGGGGCTACACCTTC,CASSPDSSNFGGHRGYTF,NA,TRBV18,TRBJ1-2,once
TGTGCCAGCAGCCTCGATTCTAGCTCCTACAATGAGCAGTTCTTC,CASSLDSSSYNEQFF,NA,TRBV7-3,TRBJ2-1,once
TGTGCCAGCAGACCGGACAGATTGAACACTGAAGCTTTCTTT,CASRPDRLNTEAFF,NA,TRBV28,TRBJ1-1,NA
TGCGCCAGCAGCTTGGGGACTAGCGGGGGCCAGGAGACCCAGTACTTC,CASSLGTSGGQETQYF,TRBD2,TRBV5-1,TRBJ2-5,NA
TGTGCCAGCTCACCTCGGTGGGGGGCGGATACGCAGTATTTT,CASSPRWGADTQYF,NA,TRBV18,TRBJ2-3,NA
TGTGCCAGCAGCCGAGGCAGCAGGGGCAATCAGCCCCAGCATTTT,CASSRGSRGNQPQHF,NA,TRBV7-9,TRBJ1-5,NA
TGTGCCAGCAGCTCCCCGCCGTCGGGCAGATCCTACGAGCAGTACTTC,CASSSPPSGRSYEQYF,NA,TRBV7-3,TRBJ2-7,NA
TGTGCCAGCAGCCAAGGGTCCTACGAGCAGTACTTC,CASSQGSYEQYF,NA,TRBV3-1/TRBV3-2,TRBJ2-7,NA
TGTGCCAGCAGCTCCAGGACAGGGCAGGGAGAGACCCAGTACTTC,CASSSRTGQGETQYF,TRBD1,TRBV11-3,TRBJ2-5,NA
TGTGCCAGTAACCAGGTTGGGGCCAAAAACATTCAGTACTTC,CASNQVGAKNIQYF,NA,TRBV19,TRBJ2-4,few
TGTGCCATCAGTGAGTCGAGGCAGAACACTGAAGCTTTCTTT,CAISESRQNTEAFF,NA,TRBV10-3,TRBJ1-1,NA
TGTGCCAGCAATTCCCCCCCTAGTCGGAACACTGAAGCTTTCTTT,CASNSPPSRNTEAFF,NA,TRBV28,TRBJ1-1,NA
TGTGCCAGCAGCCTAAGCGGGGGCTTCAACACCGGGGAGCTGTTTTTT,CASSLSGGFNTGELFF,TRBD2,TRBV7-2,TRBJ2-2,NA
TGTGCCAGCAGGCCGGCGGGGGTACAAGAGACCCAGTACTTC,CASRPAGVQETQYF,TRBD2,TRBV6-6,TRBJ2-5,NA
TGTGCCAGCAACGGACAGGGGGGCACAGATACGCAGTATTTT,CASNGQGGTDTQYF,TRBD1,TRBV2,TRBJ2-3,NA
TGTGCCAGTAGTCGCTTCCAGACAGTAGGTGAGCAGTTCTTC,CASSRFQTVGEQFF,NA,TRBV19,TRBJ2-1,NA
TGTGCCAGCAGGGACAGGGCTTACGAGCAGTACTTC,CASRDRAYEQYF,TRBD1,TRBV2,TRBJ2-7,NA
TGCAGTGCTAGTAGCCCAGGGGCTAACTATGGCTACACCTTC,CSASSPGANYGYTF,NA,TRBV20-1,TRBJ1-2,NA
TGTGCCAGCAACGCTGACCGGGGGTTGTCCTACAATGAGCAGTTCTTC,CASNADRGLSYNEQFF,NA,TRBV2,TRBJ2-1,NA
TGTGCCAGCAGCTTAGGGCGGACAGGTTTCTATGGCTACACCTTC,CASSLGRTGFYGYTF,TRBD1,TRBV11-2,TRBJ1-2,NA
TGTGCCAGCAGCCGGGGCGACAGTTCCTACGAGCAGTACTTC,CASSRGDSSYEQYF,NA,TRBV5-8,TRBJ2-7,few
TGTGCCAGCAGTTACCGGGACAGGGGCTACGAGCAGTACTTC,CASSYRDRGYEQYF,TRBD1,TRBV6-2/TRBV6-3,TRBJ2-7,NA
TGTGCCAGCAGATCTATCGGACAGGCCTATGGCTACACCTTC,CASRSIGQAYGYTF,TRBD1,TRBV25-1,TRBJ1-2,NA
TGTGCCCCCCAACCTTTGACAGCTATTAACTATGGCTACACCTTC,CAPQPLTAINYGYTF,NA,TRBV6-4,TRBJ1-2,NA
TGCGCCAGCAGCCTTGGACAGGGGGCGACCGGGGAGCTGTTTTTT,CASSLGQGATGELFF,TRBD1,TRBV5-1,TRBJ2-2,NA
TGTGCCAGCTCACCACCGTCTGTGGACCTCTCTGGAAACACCATATATTTT,CASSPPSVDLSGNTIYF,NA,TRBV18,TRBJ1-3,NA
TGTGCCACGGAGGACAGACCAGATACGCAGTATTTT,CATEDRPDTQYF,NA,TRBV24-1,TRBJ2-3,NA
TGTGCCAGCAGCCGTGGTCGAAACACTGAAGCTTTCTTT,CASSRGRNTEAFF,NA,TRBV7-8,TRBJ1-1,NA
TGTGCCACCTCAGGTGGCCTCCAAGAGACCCAGTACTTC,CATSGGLQETQYF,NA,TRBV10-3,TRBJ2-5,NA
TGTGCCAGCAGAGCGGATGGAAACACCATATATTTT,CASRADGNTIYF,NA,TRBV12-3/TRBV12-4,TRBJ1-3,once
TGCGCCAGCAGCCACCCGTCGACAGGGGTTTCCTACGAGCAGTACTTC,CASSHPSTGVSYEQYF,TRBD1,TRBV4-3,TRBJ2-7,NA
TGCGCCAGCAGCTTGAGGCCAGGAGGGCTGGACACTGAAGCTTTCTTT,CASSLRPGGLDTEAFF,NA,TRBV5-1,TRBJ1-1,NA
TGTGCCAGCAGTGAACTCGGACGGCCGAACACTGAAGCTTTCTTT,CASSELGRPNTEAFF,NA,TRBV6-1,TRBJ1-1,NA
TGTGCCAGCAGCTTCGGAGGCAGGGGCCAGTATGGCTACACCTTC,CASSFGGRGQYGYTF,NA,TRBV5-4,TRBJ1-2,NA
TGTGCCACCAGTGATTTAGGCGGCTACACCTTC,CATSDLGGYTF,NA,TRBV24-1,TRBJ1-2,NA
TGTGCCAGCTCACCACCGAGTTGGAGCAATGGCTACACCTTC,CASSPPSWSNGYTF,NA,TRBV18,TRBJ1-2,NA
TGTGCCAGCAGTTACTCCCTCACAGGGGGCTACGAGCAGTACTTC,CASSYSLTGGYEQYF,TRBD1,TRBV6-5,TRBJ2-7,NA
TGTGCCAGCAACCTACAGGGGGCCGGCTATGGCTACACCTTC,CASNLQGAGYGYTF,TRBD1,TRBV2,TRBJ1-2,NA
TGTGCCAGCAGCTTGGTGGCAGGCCTCGGCGATACGCAGTATTTT,CASSLVAGLGDTQYF,NA,TRBV7-2,TRBJ2-3,NA
TGCGCCAGCAGCCAAGATTGGCCGAGAACAGGAGGACAGTACTTC,CASSQDWPRTGGQYF,NA,TRBV4-1,TRBJ2-7,NA
TGTGCCAGCAGCTTAGAAAGTTCCTACAATGAGCAGTTCTTC,CASSLESSYNEQFF,NA,TRBV11-3,TRBJ2-1,few
TGCAGCGTTGATGGACAGGGTAACGAGCAGTACTTC,CSVDGQGNEQYF,TRBD1,TRBV29-1,TRBJ2-7,NA